These 5 T cell receptor beta chains came from one sample sequenced in a study of shared clonotypes between healthy human individuals. Produced via immunoSEQ multiplex PCR; TCRdb's table is partial and in-frame only. The sample holds about 2 million clones, 85% to 95% seen once. Sequencing used naive CD4+ T cells sorted from blood. Subset meaning: CD45RA+ positively selected. These receptor sequences come from a man aged 18 to 30 in good health.

The genes are TRBV7-2 and TRBJ1-6; D is possibly TRBD1 (6 bases). Trimming removed 5 bases from V and 9 bases from J, with 11 bases in between. The germline V gene has CDR1 SGHTA and CDR2 FQGNSA. The CDR3 consists of 13 residues. CDR3 protein: CASSIGGGSPLHF. CDR3 DNA sequence: TGTGCCAGCAGCATAGGGGGGGGTTCACCCCTCCACTTT.

The rearrangement links TRBV2 to TRBJ2-3; the D gene is possibly TRBD2 (6 bases). Germline V gene sequence: CDR1 SNHLY, CDR2 FYNNEI. This CDR3 is built from 14 residues. Trimming pared 5 bases from V and 2 bases from J, leaving 11 bases between. The CDR3 here is CASSNRDSTDTQYF. The DNA for the CDR3 is TGTGCCAGCAGTAACCGGGACTCCACAGATACGCAGTATTTT.

This chain joins TRBV7-2 and TRBJ2-3, with 7 bases aligning to TRBD2. CDR3 length: 15 residues. V shed 3 bases and J 2 bases; nucleotides not matched to a gene: 5. Germline V lookup: CDR1 SGHTA, CDR2 FQGNSA. The CDR3, as DNA: TGTGCCAGCAGCTTCAGACTAGCAGCCACAGATACGCAGTATTTT. Translation: CASSFRLAATDTQYF.

The gene calls are TRBV6-1 and TRBJ1-3; D is uncertain. The CDR3 length is 12 residues. V was clipped by 2 bases and J by 7 bases, with 6 bases between them. Germline V CDR1 and CDR2: MNHNS, SASEGT. CDR3 DNA: TGTGCCAGCAGTGAAATGGGTAACACCATATATTTT. It translates to CASSEMGNTIYF.

This chain links TRBV30 with TRBJ1-6; 7 bases are a match to TRBD1. The CDR3 sequence is 12 residues long. Germline lookup yields CDR1 GTSNPN and CDR2 SVGIG (reference sequence). Written as DNA, the CDR3 is TGTGTCTTGGGACAGTCGAATTCACCCCTCCACTTT. Translation gives CVLGQSNSPLHF.